This entry lists 5 T cell receptor beta chains sequenced from one sample in a study of T cell responses to AZD1222 COVID-19 vaccine. The repertoire was sequenced with immunoSEQ multiplex PCR; TCRdb's copy has only in-frame clones and lacks some. Among approximately 270,000 clones, 94% were seen once, and the ten largest hold about 0.5%. Sequencing used peripheral blood, obtained 28 days after the second AZD1222 dose. Receptors originate from an adult who received the AZD1222 COVID-19 vaccine.

The chain uses TRBV19 and TRBJ1-2; a possible D gene is TRBD1 (5 bases). There are 16 residues in the CDR3. Per germline, CDR1 LNHDA and CDR2 SQIVND (reference sequence). V was pared by 2 bases and J by 6 bases, with 19 bases between. For the CDR3, the DNA is TGTGCCAGTAGTATACCCCCGGGGCAAATTGGCCATGGCTACACCTTC. As protein: CASSIPPGQIGHGYTF.

This chain connects TRBV18 to TRBJ1-3; a possible D gene is TRBD1 (5 bases). The CDR3 spans 15 residues. Germline V gives CDR1 KGHSH, CDR2 LQKENI. V shed 4 bases and J shed 1 base, with 11 bases lying between them. The CDR3 sequence: CASSLRGASGNTIYF. CDR3 nucleotide sequence: TGTGCCAGCTCACTAAGAGGGGCATCTGGAAACACCATATATTTT.

CDR3 in amino acids: CASSRLGGNTEAFF. The CDR3 DNA follows: TGTGCCAGCAGCCGTCTCGGGGGGAACACTGAAGCTTTCTTT. The gene calls are TRBV7-2 and TRBJ1-1, with D tentatively TRBD1 (5 bases). The CDR3 spans 14 residues. Germline-derived CDR1 and CDR2 are SGHTA and FQGNSA. Trimming took 5 bases from V and 1 from J, leaving 11 bases between them.

The chain has TRBV4-2 and TRBJ1-3; D might be TRBD1 (5 bases). V was clipped by 0 bases and J by 0 bases, with 18 bases between them. Per the germline V gene, CDR1 is LGHNA and CDR2 is YNFKEQ. This CDR3 has 19 amino acids. CDR3 residues: CASSQDLHKQAFSGNTIYF. The CDR3 DNA is TGTGCCAGCAGCCAAGACCTTCATAAACAGGCCTTCTCTGGAAACACCATATATTTT.

The V gene is TRBV19, the J gene TRBJ1-1; a weak D match, TRBD1 (5 bases). V lost 3 bases and J 1 base, leaving 9 bases between the germline ends. CDR1 is LNHDA and CDR2 is SQIVND in the germline V gene (reference sequence). This CDR3 comprises 14 residues. The CDR3: CASSIGTENTEAFF. The CDR3 nucleotides are TGTGCCAGTAGTATCGGGACGGAGAACACTGAAGCTTTCTTT.